The present T cell receptor beta chain was sequenced within a study of blood T cell repertoires in COVID-19. Whole-study context: T cells, B-cell-depleted T cells, or PBMCs supplied cDNA or gDNA.

Germline CDR1 and CDR2: MNHEY and SMNVEV (reference sequence). CDR3 length equals 17 residues. Unmatched junction bases numbered 8, after V lost 0 bases and J lost 4 bases. Under the authors' procedure: Researchers report that nucleated cell counts were estimated from reference gene primer amplification. TCRdb's copy holds only in-frame clones and misses some; the assay was immunoSEQ multiplex PCR. Clonal size and the V and J genes are those of that table, whereas D and trimming came from the DNA. Counted here are 250,000 or so clones, approximately 80% occurring once; the ten biggest clones make up about 2%. Individuals aged about 18 to 89 years were recruited from some 26 US areas. What the recovered Cohort 3 donors had was two negative PCRs, clearance, or symptom resolution.

This clonotype was obtained from a man aged 60 to 69 who had recovered from COVID-19. The sequencing input was PBMCs or T cells enriched from blood (not recorded which). This chain uses TRBV27 with TRBJ2-2, with 7 bases fitting TRBD2. The CDR3 DNA is TGTGCCAGCAGTTTATCCAGTAGCGGGTGGGGCACCGGGGAGCTGTTTTTT. It translates to CASSLSSSGWGTGELFF.